This entry concerns a single T cell receptor (beta chain). Libraries were prepared by immunoSEQ multiplex PCR; TCRdb keeps only in-frame clonotypes and omits some of them. The table has approximately 390,000 clones, roughly 87% seen once. The entry originates in a study of blood T cell repertoires in COVID-19. Study overall: Nucleic acid was either cDNA or gDNA, and it came from T cells, B-cell-depleted T cells, or PBMCs.

Participant ages covered roughly 18 to 89 years across around 25 US areas. CDR1 is MNHEY and CDR2 is SVGAGI in the germline V gene. The CDR3 spans 13 residues. V dropped 6 bases and J dropped 6; count of bases not matched to a gene: 7. The chain combines TRBV6-5 with TRBJ1-1; 7 bases match TRBD1. The sequencing input was PBMCs or T cells enriched from blood (not recorded which). This sequence was found in a woman aged 40 to 55 with acute COVID-19. In nucleotides, the CDR3 is TGTGCCAGCAGACGCGGGACAGCCTCTGAAGCTTTCTTT. Translation: CASRRGTASEAFF.